This T cell receptor beta chain is from a study of blood T cell repertoires in COVID-19. Study in general: Samples of COVID-19 (acute and convalescent) were obtained from the United States, Italy and Spain. T cells, B-cell-depleted T cells, or PBMCs supplied cDNA or gDNA.

The CDR3 runs 15 residues. V lost 6 bases, J lost 6 bases, and 7 bases stayed unmatched. Germline V gives CDR1 MNHEY, CDR2 SVGAGI. In the source study's methods: Estimated nucleated cell counts came from reference gene primer amplification. The method was immunoSEQ multiplex PCR; TCRdb's version includes in-frame clones alone and lacks a portion of them. V, J and clone size are taken as reported in that table, and D and trimming were inferred from the DNA itself. The sample includes about 70,000 clones, 70% to 90% of them seen just once. Sequences were obtained from peripheral blood. This sequence joins TRBV6-5 and TRBJ2-1; 11 bases are shared with TRBD2. This sequence originates from a man aged 65 to 79 with active COVID-19. The CDR3 bases are TGTGCCAGCAGGACAACTAGCGGGAGTTCCAATGAGCAGTTCTTC. This sequence encodes CASRTTSGSSNEQFF.